These 9 T cell receptor beta chains came from one sample sequenced in a study of cytotoxic CD8 clonotypes in ibrutinib-treated CLL. Assay used: immunoSEQ multiplex PCR; TCRdb lists only in-frame clones, some missing. This table has 150,000 or so clones, around 77% appearing once. The sample consisted of PBMCs, taken after 12 months of ibrutinib treatment. These receptors were collected from a human donor with chronic lymphocytic leukemia.

The genes are TRBV19 and TRBJ2-1; perhaps TRBD1 as D (5 bases). Trimming took 3 bases from V and 8 from J, leaving 17 bases between them. From germline, CDR1 is LNHDA and CDR2 SQIVND (reference sequence). CDR3 length: 15 residues. CDR3 sequence: CASSMGQGLRYEQFF. CDR3 coding DNA: TGTGCCAGTAGTATGGGGCAGGGCCTTCGGTATGAGCAGTTCTTC.

The gene calls are TRBV27 and TRBJ2-3; D is possibly TRBD2 (6 bases). The V gene lost 4 bases and the J gene lost 4 bases, with 18 bases spanning the gap. Germline lookup yields CDR1 MNHEY and CDR2 SMNVEV (reference sequence). The CDR3 runs 16 residues. The CDR3 loop reads CASSSRTRASADTQYF. As DNA, the CDR3 is TGTGCCAGCAGTTCCAGAACCCGAGCTAGCGCAGATACGCAGTATTTT.

The V gene is TRBV9, the J gene TRBJ2-3; 8 bases are a match to TRBD1. The CDR3 extends over 15 amino acids. CDR1 SGDLS and CDR2 YYNGEE come from the germline V gene. J lost 2 bases, V lost 6 bases, and 8 bases had no gene match. The CDR3 bases are TGTGCCAGCACCCAGGACAGGGCCCTCACAGATACGCAGTATTTT. The encoded protein is CASTQDRALTDTQYF.

The chain links TRBV18 to TRBJ1-5; no reliable D call. Trimming cost V 4 bases and J 4 bases, with 5 bases left between them. CDR3 size: 12 residues. Germline loops: CDR1 KGHSH, CDR2 LQKENI. CDR3: CASSQGNQPQHF. CDR3 nucleotides: TGTGCCAGCTCACAGGGAAATCAGCCCCAGCATTTT. Supplemented by reference TRBV18 and TRBJ1-5, the full variable domain reads NAGVMQNPRHLVRRRGQEARLRCSPMKGHSHVYWYRQLPEEGLKFMVYLQKENIIDESGMPKERFSAEFPKEGPSILRIQQVVRGDSAAYFCASSQGNQPQHFGDGTRLSIL.

V gene TRBV7-3 combines with J gene TRBJ2-1; 12 bases agree with TRBD2. This CDR3 region has 19 residues. CDR1 SGHTA and CDR2 FQGTGA come from the germline V gene. The V gene end was trimmed by 5 bases and the J gene end by 5 bases; junction bases not matched to a gene: 16. The CDR3 spells CASSPGLAGGPRKDNEQFF. CDR3 DNA sequence: TGTGCCAGCAGCCCCGGTCTAGCGGGAGGGCCTAGAAAGGACAATGAGCAGTTCTTC.

This clone occurred a few times. The CDR3 reads CASSRKTSRFFYEQYF. In DNA, the CDR3 is TGTGCCAGCAGTCGTAAGACTAGCCGGTTCTTCTACGAGCAGTACTTC. The V call is TRBV27, the J call TRBJ2-7; 7 positions match TRBD2. The V segment lost 5 bases and the J segment 3 bases; nucleotides outside the gene matches: 13. From germline, CDR1 is MNHEY and CDR2 SMNVEV (reference sequence). The CDR3 length is 16 residues.

V gene TRBV6-4 combines with J gene TRBJ1-2; 10 bases map to TRBD1. The CDR3 covers 14 residues. With V trimmed by 5 bases and J by 4 bases, 4 bases remained unmatched. Germline CDR1 is MRHNA and CDR2 is SNTAGT. The CDR3 region has the DNA TGTGCCAGCAGTCCCGGACAGGGGGGCTATGGCTACACCTTC. It specifies CASSPGQGGYGYTF.

This clone was seen more than once but under ten times. The rearrangement links TRBV7-9 to TRBJ2-7; D is ambiguous. Germline CDR1 SEHNR, CDR2 FQNEAQ (reference sequence). Trimming pared 2 bases from V and 3 bases from J, leaving 11 bases between. This CDR3 is 14 amino acids long. CDR3: CASSLNSQVYEQYF. CDR3 coding DNA: TGTGCCAGCAGCTTAAACTCCCAGGTCTACGAGCAGTACTTC.

V gene TRBV7-9 combines with J gene TRBJ2-3, with a weak D call TRBD2 (7 bases). Germline V gene data show CDR1 as SEHNR and CDR2 as FQNEAQ (reference sequence). The CDR3 has 14 amino acids. V dropped 8 bases and J dropped 1 base, with 13 bases sitting between them. The CDR3: CASAGGLGTDTQYF. For the CDR3, the DNA is TGTGCCAGCGCCGGGGGGCTGGGCACAGATACGCAGTATTTT.